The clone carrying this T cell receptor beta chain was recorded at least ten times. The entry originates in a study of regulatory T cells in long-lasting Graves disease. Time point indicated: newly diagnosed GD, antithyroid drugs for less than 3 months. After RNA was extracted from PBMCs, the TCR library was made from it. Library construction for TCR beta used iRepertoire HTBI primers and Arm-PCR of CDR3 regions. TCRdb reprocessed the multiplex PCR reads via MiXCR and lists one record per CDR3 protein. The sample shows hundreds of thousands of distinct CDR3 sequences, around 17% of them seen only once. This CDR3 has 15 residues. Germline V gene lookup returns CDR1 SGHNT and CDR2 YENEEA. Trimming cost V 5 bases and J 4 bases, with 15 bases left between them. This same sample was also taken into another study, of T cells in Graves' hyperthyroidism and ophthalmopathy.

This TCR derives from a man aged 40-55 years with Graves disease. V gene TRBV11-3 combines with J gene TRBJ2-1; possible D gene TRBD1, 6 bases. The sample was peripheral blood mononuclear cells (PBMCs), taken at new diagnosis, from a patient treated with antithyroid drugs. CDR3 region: CASSLSRGTYNEQFF. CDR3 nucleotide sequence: TGTGCCAGCAGCCTCTCCAGGGGTACGTACAATGAGCAGTTCTTC.